This T cell receptor (beta chain) was obtained from a study of T cell responses to AZD1222 COVID-19 vaccine. Study-wide results and limits: Donors were mostly white British, more females; clonal diversity possibly underestimated. Recipients of two AZD1222 doses showed rising Spike-specific TCR breadth and depth.

This CDR3 comprises 13 residues. The germline V gene encodes CDR1 SGHTA and CDR2 FQGTGA. V lost 2 bases to trimming and J lost 6 bases, with 11 bases between them. Pooling of second doses given at about 4 or about 12 weeks was done. Using immunoSEQ multiplex PCR, the repertoire was profiled, and TCRdb retains in-frame clones only, with some absent. The sample carries roughly 25,000 clones, about 85% recorded once. This clone was observed once. Its antigen is undetermined. The sample here was peripheral blood, taken 28 days after the second AZD1222 dose. The sequence came from an adult who received the AZD1222 COVID-19 vaccine. The rearrangement links TRBV7-3 to TRBJ2-7, with D uncertain. The CDR3 DNA follows: TGTGCCAGCAGCTTATCGTCAGAGGCCGAGCAGTACTTC. Protein: CASSLSSEAEQYF.